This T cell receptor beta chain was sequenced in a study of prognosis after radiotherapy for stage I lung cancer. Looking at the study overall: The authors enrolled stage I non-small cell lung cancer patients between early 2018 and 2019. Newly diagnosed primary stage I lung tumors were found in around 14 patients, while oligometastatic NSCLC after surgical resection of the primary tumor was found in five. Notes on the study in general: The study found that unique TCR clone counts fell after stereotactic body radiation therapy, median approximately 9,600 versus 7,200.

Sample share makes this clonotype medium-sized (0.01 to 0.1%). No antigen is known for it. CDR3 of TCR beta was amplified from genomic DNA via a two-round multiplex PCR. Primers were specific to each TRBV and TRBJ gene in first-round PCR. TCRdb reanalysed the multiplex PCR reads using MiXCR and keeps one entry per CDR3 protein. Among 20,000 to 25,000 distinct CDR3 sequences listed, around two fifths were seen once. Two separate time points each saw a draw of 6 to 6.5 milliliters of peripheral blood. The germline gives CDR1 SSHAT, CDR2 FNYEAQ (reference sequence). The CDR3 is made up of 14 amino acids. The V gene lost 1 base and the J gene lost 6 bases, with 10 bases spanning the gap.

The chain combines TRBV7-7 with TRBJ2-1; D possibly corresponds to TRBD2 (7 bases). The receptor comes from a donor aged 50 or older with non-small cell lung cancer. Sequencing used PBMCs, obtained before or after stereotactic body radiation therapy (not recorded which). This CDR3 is CASSLGGGVNEQFF. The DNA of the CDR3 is TGTGCCAGCAGCTTAGGAGGGGGGGTCAATGAGCAGTTCTTC. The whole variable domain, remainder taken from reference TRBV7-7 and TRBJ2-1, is GAGVSQSPRYKVTKRGQDVTLRCDPISSHATLYWYQQALGQGPEFLTYFNYEAQPDKSGLPSDRFSAERPEGSISTLTIQRTEQRDSAMYRCASSLGGGVNEQFFGPGTRLTVL.